Only one count was recorded for the clone carrying this TCR beta chain. Its target is unknown. These data belong to a study of blood T cells in healthy people across ages. With a J-beta primer mix and a sample-barcoded 5' primer, a second PCR ran about 6 to 11 cycles. A template-switch adaptor that had 12 random nucleotides put a tag on each cDNA molecule. From each sample, at least 2.5 million paired-end reads containing CDR3 were obtained. TCRdb independently ran MiXCR on the 5' RACE reads; one entry per CDR3 protein. The table lists some 900,000 distinct CDR3 sequences, about 44% of them singletons. This CDR3 is built from 14 residues. The germline CDR1 and CDR2 sequences are SQVTM and ANQGSEA. Trimming cost V 3 bases and J 1 base, with 12 bases left between them. Study-level points and caveats: A roughly linear fall in TCR beta diversity per million T cells was seen with increasing age.

Each donor had around 9.2 milliliters of peripheral blood drawn. The sample consisted of blood. This clonotype was sampled from a man aged 25 to 45 in good health. The rearrangement links TRBV29-1 to TRBJ2-5; D gene uncertain. CDR3 region: CSVEYEEIQETQYF. The CDR3 nucleotides are TGCAGCGTTGAGTATGAGGAGATCCAAGAGACCCAGTACTTC.